The clone carrying this T cell receptor beta chain was seen ten or more times. Its antigen is unknown. These data belong to a study of T cells after yellow fever vaccination. Study-wide findings and caveats: Most clones from primary vaccination resurfaced after the booster (under 97% CD4, approximately 87% CD8).

V lost 3 bases, J lost 2 bases, and 30 bases lay in between. This CDR3 contains 21 residues. CDR1 is LNHNV and CDR2 is YYDKDF in the germline V gene (reference sequence). TCRdb ran MiXCR on the 5' RACE reads and lists one entry per CDR3 protein. The sample consists of about 220,000 distinct CDR3 sequences, more than 6.5% of them appearing once. The V gene is TRBV15, the J gene TRBJ2-3, with TRBD2 as a possible D gene (6 bases). Sample: CD4+ T cells sorted from PBMCs, taken on the day of the yellow fever booster vaccination. The TCR was taken from a man aged 25-40 years who received the YFV17D yellow fever vaccine. CDR3 region: CATSRWAPGVGSTSYTDTQYF. DNA of the CDR3: TGTGCCACCAGCAGGTGGGCTCCGGGGGTCGGGTCAACCTCCTACACAGATACGCAGTATTTT.